This TCR beta chain was profiled in a study of CD8 T cells in ankylosing spondylitis. CDR3 length: 13 amino acids. The V segment lost 5 bases and the J segment 5 bases; nucleotides outside the gene matches: 6. The V gene's germline CDR1 is SQVTM and CDR2 ANQGSEA. The authors made TCR beta libraries by quantitative 5'-RACE with molecular barcodes. TCRdb ran MiXCR on the 5' RACE reads and lists one entry per CDR3 protein. In the table there are approximately 130,000 distinct CDR3 sequences, around 9.7% of which are singletons. This clonotype has ten or more counts. V usage is TRBV29-1 and J usage is TRBJ2-1; 7 bases are shared with TRBD1. The sequence was obtained from a male donor with ankylosing spondylitis or in good health (not recorded which). The sample consisted of blood, either unsorted or a sorted T cell fraction (not recorded which). The CDR3 DNA is TGCAGCGTTCAGCGTGACAGGGACAATGAGCAGTTCTTC. Translation gives CSVQRDRDNEQFF.